The 9 T cell receptor beta chains in this list originate from one sample, sequenced in a study of blood T cell repertoires in COVID-19. Clones were read by immunoSEQ multiplex PCR, and TCRdb kept only the in-frame ones, dropping some. There are more than 95,000 clones in the sample; more than 75% occur only once, and more than 1.5% lies in the top ten. The sequenced sample consisted of peripheral blood. The receptors originated from a human donor in a cohort sampled during active COVID-19.

The DNA of the CDR3 is TGCGCCAGCGGACAGGGTGCTGAAGCTTTCTTT. Residues: CASGQGAEAFF. The J gene is TRBJ1-1, the V gene TRBV5-1, with 8 bases fitting TRBD1. The CDR3 sequence is 11 residues long. The germline V gene has CDR1 SGHRS and CDR2 YFSETQ. V dropped 7 bases and J dropped 6; count of bases not matched to a gene: 2.

The sample holds one count of this clone. The V call is TRBV29-1, the J call TRBJ2-5, with D possibly being TRBD2 (6 bases). This CDR3 contains 13 residues. Germline CDR1 is SQVTM and CDR2 is ANQGSEA. The ends were cut back, 7 bases at V and 5 bases at J, with 17 bases in the middle. DNA for the CDR3: TGCAGCGGCGGACTTGGGCGGGGTGAGACCCAGTACTTC. Translation gives CSGGLGRGETQYF.

The rearrangement uses TRBV6-1 and TRBJ1-2, with TRBD1 matching over 7 bases. Germline-derived CDR1 and CDR2 are MNHNS and SASEGT. The J segment lost 3 bases and the V segment lost 2 bases, leaving 9 bases of the junction unmatched. This CDR3 is built from 16 residues. The CDR3 coding sequence is TGTGCCAGCAGTGAAACCCGACAGGGCTTGGACTATGGCTACACCTTC. It translates to CASSETRQGLDYGYTF.

This clone was recorded only once. J is TRBJ1-5 and V is TRBV6-5, with 12 bases matching TRBD1. After removal of 8 bases from V and 6 bases from J, the junction contained 5 bases not matched to a gene. The germline V gene has CDR1 MNHEY and CDR2 SVGAGI. CDR3 size: 14 residues. The DNA for the CDR3 is TGTGCCAGCCGACGGGACAGGGGGCCTCAGCCCCAGCATTTT. This encodes CASRRDRGPQPQHF.

The V call is TRBV15, the J call TRBJ2-7; 9 positions match TRBD1. This CDR3 is built from 16 residues. CDR1 LNHNV and CDR2 YYDKDF come from the germline V gene (reference sequence). J gave up 1 base and V 2 bases, and 6 bases lay outside the gene matches. CDR3 nucleotides: TGTGCCACCAGCAGACAAAGGACAGGGGTATCCTACGAGCAGTACTTC. This encodes CATSRQRTGVSYEQYF.

The chain uses TRBV4-1 and TRBJ2-1; the D gene is possibly TRBD2 (7 bases). V lost 2 bases and J lost 4, with 15 bases in between. Germline-derived CDR1 and CDR2 are MGHRA and YSYEKL. This CDR3 has 16 amino acids. CDR3: CASSQSPGGFYNEQFF. In DNA, the CDR3 is TGCGCCAGCAGCCAATCGCCGGGGGGCTTTTACAATGAGCAGTTCTTC.

The J gene is TRBJ2-7, the V gene TRBV7-9; D is unresolved. CDR3 length: 15 residues. V dropped 0 bases and J dropped 0 bases, with 9 bases sitting between them. Germline values: CDR1 SEHNR, CDR2 FQNEAQ (reference sequence). This chain's CDR3 is CASSLARASSYEQYF. CDR3 in DNA: TGTGCCAGCAGCTTAGCGCGAGCAAGCTCCTACGAGCAGTACTTC.

The rearrangement links TRBV10-2 to TRBJ2-7; the match to TRBD2 covers 9 bases. The J segment lost 2 bases and the V segment lost 8 bases, leaving 7 bases of the junction unmatched. The germline gives CDR1 WSHSY, CDR2 SAAADI. The CDR3 is 14 amino acids. The CDR3 bases are TGCGCCAGCCTCCAACTAGCGGGCCCCTACGAGCAGTACTTC. Its protein product is CASLQLAGPYEQYF.

The V call is TRBV28, the J call TRBJ2-7; D unresolved. The V gene lost 5 bases and the J gene lost 3 bases, with 11 bases spanning the gap. This CDR3 is built from 13 residues. The germline gives CDR1 MDHEN, CDR2 SYDVKM. The CDR3, as DNA: TGTGCCAGCAGTCCCGCCTCAGGCTACGAGCAGTACTTC. It specifies CASSPASGYEQYF.